The 10 T cell receptor beta chains in this list originate from one sample, sequenced in a study of regulatory dendritic cells for organ transplantation (dated by TCRdb to the late 2010s). The library was generated by the immunoSEQ multiplex PCR assay. Sourced from immuneACCESS, this table was stored by TCRdb with only in-frame sequences that have V and J called. A share of the clones is absent; for the studies checked, an unresolved V gene accounts for under half, and the remainder has no known explanation. The sample includes almost 35,000 clones, with approximately 88% observed a single time. Together, the top ten hold roughly 0.065% of the sample. The sequenced sample consisted of naive CD4+ T cells from blood. The intended sense of this specimen's cell subset or site label: CD45RA+ naive T cells. The receptor set was obtained from a human donor in good health.

In nucleotides, the CDR3 is TGCAGCGTGGGGCTCCGACAGGGGGCTCTAGATGGCTACACCTTC. Translating gives CSVGLRQGALDGYTF. The chain is built from TRBV29-1 and TRBJ1-2; TRBD1 matches 10 bases. Trimming at V came to 6 bases and at J to 6 bases, leaving 13 bases not matched to a gene. The CDR3 consists of 15 residues. Per germline, CDR1 SQVTM and CDR2 ANQGSEA. Variable domain in full (rest from reference TRBV29-1 and TRBJ1-2): SAVISQKPSRDICQRGTSLTIQCQVDSQVTMMFWYRQQPGQSLTLIATANQGSEATYESGFVIDKFPISRPNLTFSTLTVSNMSPEDSSIYLCSVGLRQGALDGYTFGSGTRLTVV.

V and J are TRBV30 and TRBJ2-3; 9 positions match TRBD1. Per the germline V gene, CDR1 is GTSNPN and CDR2 is SVGIG (reference sequence). This CDR3 spans 17 amino acids. Losses at the gene ends were 1 base for V and 2 bases for J; bases not matched to a gene: 10. Written as DNA, the CDR3 is TGTGCCTGGAGTGAATCCGGGACAGGGCTTCACACAGATACGCAGTATTTT. Amino acids: CAWSESGTGLHTDTQYF.

This sequence joins TRBV19 and TRBJ2-7; D may correspond to TRBD1 or TRBD2 (5 bases each). The V end lost 7 bases, the J end lost 7 bases, and 17 bases lay between the germline ends. Germline loops: CDR1 LNHDA, CDR2 SQIVND (reference sequence). This CDR3 has 13 residues. CDR3 sequence: CASNRDGFGEQYF. CDR3 in DNA: TGTGCCAGTAATAGGGACGGATTTGGAGAGCAGTACTTC. Full variable domain (missing parts from reference TRBV19 and TRBJ2-7): DGGITQSPKYLFRKEGQNVTLSCEQNLNHDAMYWYRQDPGQGLRLIYYSQIVNDFQKGDIAEGYSVSREKKESFPLTVTSAQKNPTAFYLCASNRDGFGEQYFGPGTRLTVT.

The chain uses TRBV7-2 and TRBJ1-3; the D is unclear. The germline V gene has CDR1 SGHTA and CDR2 FQGNSA. The germline V and J ends were trimmed by 5 bases and 0 bases, with 11 bases remaining between them. The CDR3 is 15 amino acids. The CDR3 loop reads CASSTTRVSGNTIYF. CDR3 coding DNA: TGTGCCAGCAGCACAACGAGGGTCTCTGGAAACACCATATATTTT.

V is TRBV7-9 and J is TRBJ1-1; weak D call: TRBD1 (5 bases). Germline V CDR1 and CDR2: SEHNR, FQNEAQ (reference sequence). The V and J ends lost 2 bases and 0 bases respectively, with 13 bases between them. The CDR3 length is 16 residues. CDR3: CASSLRGFGMNTEAFF. The CDR3, as DNA: TGTGCCAGCAGCTTACGGGGGTTTGGTATGAACACTGAAGCTTTCTTT.

This chain connects TRBV6-4 to TRBJ2-4; tentatively, D is TRBD1 (6 bases). The V end was cut by 10 bases, the J end by 0 bases, with 13 bases between. In germline, CDR1 is MRHNA, CDR2 SNTAGT. The CDR3 spans 14 residues. This chain's CDR3 is CAIKDSVAKNIQYF. CDR3 coding DNA: TGTGCCATAAAGGACAGCGTAGCCAAAAACATTCAGTACTTC.

The chain has TRBV11-2 and TRBJ1-2, with no clear D. Trimming cost V 6 bases and J 2 bases, with 7 bases left between them. The germline V gene has CDR1 SGHAT and CDR2 FQNNGV. This CDR3 region has 12 residues. The CDR3 is CASSQLNYGYTF. DNA of the CDR3: TGTGCCAGCAGTCAACTCAACTATGGCTACACCTTC.

This clone has only one observation. This chain joins TRBV7-2 and TRBJ2-1; tentative D call: TRBD2 (6 bases). Germline V gene sequence: CDR1 SGHTA, CDR2 FQGNSA. The CDR3 length is 16 residues. Trimming removed 2 bases at V and 4 bases at J, with 15 bases between. The DNA for the CDR3 is TGTGCCAGCAGCTTAAGTCCCGGGAGTGTTTACAATGAGCAGTTCTTC. It encodes CASSLSPGSVYNEQFF.

CDR3 sequence (DNA): TGCAGCGTTGTGTTGGACACCATGAACACTGAAGCTTTCTTT. It yields the protein CSVVLDTMNTEAFF. The rearrangement joins TRBV29-1 to TRBJ1-1; D may be TRBD1 (5 bases). V gave up 4 bases and J gave up 0 bases, with 12 bases separating them. The CDR3 is 14 amino acids. Germline V gene lookup returns CDR1 SQVTM and CDR2 ANQGSEA.

This clone was detected a few times. This chain connects TRBV27 to TRBJ1-5; D might be TRBD1 (6 bases). In germline, CDR1 is MNHEY, CDR2 SMNVEV (reference sequence). Trimming left V 5 bases short and J 9 bases short, with 8 bases between. The CDR3 has 11 residues. The CDR3 DNA reads TGTGCCAGCAGTGAGGGGGGGCCCCAGCATTTT. Translated: CASSEGGPQHF.